The 31 T cell receptor beta chains below all came from one sample that was sequenced in a study of blood T cells in healthy people across ages. Together with a sample-barcoded 5' primer, a J-beta primer mix was included in a second PCR lasting roughly 6 to 12 cycles. TCRdb analysed the 5' RACE reads with MiXCR anew, one entry per CDR3 protein. The sample shows more than 650,000 distinct CDR3 sequences, over 20% of them seen only once. The sequenced sample consisted of blood. These TCRs come from a man in his 70s in good health.

This clonotype showed up many times. The chain carries TRBV7-9 and TRBJ2-1; TRBD2 aligns across 8 bases. V dropped 6 bases and J dropped 10; count of bases not matched to a gene: 5. Germline assignment: CDR1 SEHNR and CDR2 FQNEAQ (reference sequence). The CDR3 totals 12 residues. The CDR3 region has the DNA TGTGCCAGCAGAGCCTTAGCGGGAGAGCAGTTCTTC. Protein product: CASRALAGEQFF.

This clonotype was seen a handful of times. V is TRBV28 and J is TRBJ1-3, with no clear D. This CDR3 comprises 15 residues. CDR1 MDHEN and CDR2 SYDVKM come from the germline V gene. Trimming pared 3 bases from V and 0 bases from J, leaving 9 bases between. In DNA, the CDR3 is TGTGCCAGCAGTTTTGATAACCGCTCTGGAAACACCATATATTTT. Its translation is CASSFDNRSGNTIYF.

The V gene is TRBV12-3 or TRBV12-4, the J gene TRBJ2-4, with 7 bases fitting TRBD1. CDR3 size: 13 residues. Losses at the gene ends were 6 bases for V and 8 bases for J; bases not matched to a gene: 7. CDR3 in amino acids: CASRTGFEDIQYF. CDR3 coding DNA: TGTGCCAGCAGGACAGGGTTTGAGGACATTCAGTACTTC.

This clonotype has only a few counts. The CDR3 here is CASSETGGANVLTF. The CDR3 DNA is TGTGCCAGCAGTGAAACGGGGGGGGCCAACGTCCTGACTTTC. V and J are TRBV6-4 and TRBJ2-6; possibly TRBD2 for D (5 bases). The germline V and J ends were trimmed by 3 bases and 4 bases, with 7 bases remaining between them. The CDR3 is 14 amino acids. From germline, CDR1 is MRHNA and CDR2 SNTAGT.

The chain links TRBV20-1 to TRBJ1-1, with TRBD1 matching 8 bases. Per germline, CDR1 DFQATT and CDR2 SNEGSKA (reference sequence). Trimming at V came to 1 base and at J to 4 bases, leaving 5 bases not matched to a gene. The CDR3 runs to 14 residues. The CDR3 coding sequence is TGCAGTGCTAGAGGGACAGGGACAGGCACTGAAGCTTTCTTT. Translated, it gives CSARGTGTGTEAFF.

The V call is TRBV5-5, the J call TRBJ2-3; possible D gene TRBD1, 7 bases. V gave up 4 bases and J gave up 4 bases, with 19 bases separating them. The CDR3 contains 16 residues. CDR1 is SGHKS, CDR2 YYEKEE, per germline (reference sequence). In nucleotides, the CDR3 is TGTGCCAGCAGCCGCAGGGGGGATCCGCGGGCAGATACGCAGTATTTT. It translates to CASSRRGDPRADTQYF.

The chain couples TRBV6-5 to TRBJ1-1, with D possibly being TRBD1 (6 bases). The V end lost 2 bases, the J end lost 1 base, and 8 bases lay between the germline ends. Germline CDR1 reads MNHEY; CDR2 reads SVGAGI. The CDR3 has 14 residues. Here the CDR3 DNA reads TGTGCCAGCAGTTACCCGGGACAGAACACTGAAGCTTTCTTT. It codes for CASSYPGQNTEAFF.

The table lists this clonotype with many counts. Here the CDR3 DNA reads TGTGCCAGCAGCCTCTCGGAAGGGGAGCAGTACGTC. It yields the protein CASSLSEGEQYV. This sequence joins TRBV14 and TRBJ2-7; D is unclear. The germline CDR1 and CDR2 sequences are SGHDN and FVKESK. V was shortened by 4 bases and J by 7 bases, with 11 bases between the two germline ends. The CDR3 runs to 12 residues.

This clonotype appeared a few times. The V gene is TRBV20-1, the J gene TRBJ1-1, with D uncertain. The CDR3 spans 11 residues. V lost 7 bases, J lost 0 bases, and 6 bases lay in between. Germline V gene lookup returns CDR1 DFQATT and CDR2 SNEGSKA (reference sequence). CDR3 in amino acids: CSGAMNTEAFF. CDR3 coding DNA: TGCAGTGGGGCCATGAACACTGAAGCTTTCTTT.

This clonotype came up many times. The V and J genes are TRBV3-1 and TRBJ2-4, with D possibly matching TRBD1 (6 bases). The CDR3 loop spans 16 amino acids. Germline values: CDR1 LGHDT, CDR2 YNNKEL (reference sequence). With 5 bases removed from V and 10 bases from J, the gap between germline ends came to 24 bases. CDR3 nucleotides: TGTGCCAGCAGCGCTACAGGGTCCACTACCTTCCATATTCAGTACTTC. It encodes CASSATGSTTFHIQYF.

This clonotype was seen at least ten times. The gene calls are TRBV2 and TRBJ2-4; 7 positions match TRBD2. The CDR3 has 15 amino acids. Germline lookup yields CDR1 SNHLY and CDR2 FYNNEI. The CDR3 nucleotides read TGTGCAACGAGGGCGGCTAGCGGTGGCAAAAACATTCAGTACTTC. Translating it yields CATRAASGGKNIQYF.

In this sample, this clonotype turned up a few times. This sequence joins TRBV6-6 and TRBJ2-5, with 7 bases fitting TRBD2. After removal of 2 bases from V and 2 bases from J, the junction contained 5 bases not matched to a gene. Germline-derived CDR1 and CDR2 are MNHNY and SVGAGI (reference sequence). This CDR3 has 15 residues. Here the CDR3 reads CASSYPRTRQETQYF. In DNA, the CDR3 is TGTGCCAGCAGTTACCCAAGGACTAGACAAGAGACCCAGTACTTC.

The chain employs TRBV11-2 and TRBJ1-3; possible D gene TRBD1, 6 bases. The CDR3 consists of 16 residues. CDR1 is SGHAT, CDR2 FQNNGV, per germline. The V end lost 2 bases, the J end lost 0 bases, and 11 bases lay between the germline ends. CDR3 loop: CASSLSGQRSGNTIYF. The CDR3 nucleotides are TGTGCCAGCAGCTTATCCGGACAGCGCTCTGGAAACACCATATATTTT.

This clonotype came up a few times. This rearrangement joins TRBV20-1 to TRBJ1-1; D ambiguous. The ends were cut back, 5 bases at V and 6 bases at J, with 19 bases in the middle. This CDR3 region has 14 residues. Germline CDR1 is DFQATT and CDR2 is SNEGSKA (reference sequence). The CDR3, as DNA: TGCAGTGCTTACCTTTCGGGATCGGGGTCTGAAGCTTTCTTT. Amino acids: CSAYLSGSGSEAFF.

This clonotype was found many times. The CDR3 DNA reads as TGCAGTGCTAGAGGTAGCGGGAGAGGCCAGGGAGATACGCAGTATTTT. This gives the protein CSARGSGRGQGDTQYF. V usage is TRBV20-1 and J usage is TRBJ2-3, with 9 bases aligning to TRBD2. Per the germline V gene, CDR1 is DFQATT and CDR2 is SNEGSKA (reference sequence). The length of the CDR3 is 16 residues. Trimming at V came to 1 base and at J to 5 bases, leaving 10 bases not matched to a gene.

V and J are TRBV12-3 or TRBV12-4 and TRBJ2-5; the D gene is possibly TRBD2 (6 bases). The V gene lost 6 bases and the J gene lost 1 base, with 12 bases spanning the gap. This CDR3 has 14 residues. The CDR3 reads CASRHRTTQETQYF. The DNA of the CDR3 is TGTGCCAGCAGGCACAGGACTACCCAAGAGACCCAGTACTTC.

This clonotype came up a few times. The genes are TRBV6-6 and TRBJ2-5; D perhaps matches TRBD2 (6 bases). The DNA end favors TRBJ2-7, so the J call may be wrong. The CDR3 is 13 amino acids. Germline values: CDR1 MNHNY, CDR2 SVGAGI (reference sequence). The CDR3 nucleotides are TGTGCCAGCAGTTCCCGGGACTGGTACGAGCAGTACGTC. The encoded protein is CASSSRDWYEQYV.

This sequence joins TRBV5-1 and TRBJ1-1, with TRBD1 identical over 7 bases. The germline gives CDR1 SGHRS, CDR2 YFSETQ. V trimming: 2 bases; J trimming: 8 bases; junction bases outside the gene matches: 6. The CDR3 runs 13 residues. This chain's CDR3 is CASSFSGTEEAFF. CDR3 DNA sequence: TGCGCCAGCAGCTTCTCCGGGACAGAGGAAGCTTTCTTT.

The chain employs TRBV29-1 and TRBJ1-1; TRBD1 is a possible D gene (5 bases). The CDR3 length is 12 residues. Trimming took off 4 bases at V and 4 bases at J, with 10 bases between the two ends. CDR1 and CDR2 (germline): SQVTM, ANQGSEA. This CDR3 reads CSVGQSRTEAFF. In DNA form, the CDR3 reads TGCAGCGTTGGACAGAGTCGCACTGAAGCTTTCTTT.

The V and J genes are TRBV12-3 or TRBV12-4 and TRBJ1-4, with D perhaps TRBD1 (6 bases). V lost 3 bases, J lost 8 bases, and 22 bases lay in between. CDR3 length: 17 amino acids. The chain's CDR3 is CASSFDENRVAGEKLFF. The DNA for the CDR3 is TGTGCCAGCAGTTTCGATGAAAACAGGGTCGCAGGGGAAAAACTGTTTTTT.

This clonotype has a handful of counts. The V gene is TRBV7-9, the J gene TRBJ1-4, with D perhaps TRBD1 (5 bases). The CDR3 is made up of 16 amino acids. V dropped 0 bases and J dropped 6 bases, with 14 bases sitting between them. Germline V lookup: CDR1 SEHNR, CDR2 FQNEAQ (reference sequence). The CDR3 is CASSLAGAGSDEKLFF. CDR3 bases: TGTGCCAGCAGCTTAGCCGGTGCAGGGAGTGATGAAAAACTGTTTTTT.

This clonotype was found a few times. The rearrangement links TRBV30 to TRBJ1-2; D is possibly TRBD1 (5 bases). Germline V gene lookup returns CDR1 GTSNPN and CDR2 SVGIG (reference sequence). The CDR3 is made up of 12 amino acids. The V end lost 3 bases, the J end lost 3 bases, and 8 bases lay between the germline ends. The CDR3 region has the DNA TGTGCCTGGAGCGGGGGGTACTATGGCTACACCTTC. It encodes CAWSGGYYGYTF.

V and J are TRBV14 and TRBJ1-4, with 11 bases aligning to TRBD1. The germline CDR1 and CDR2 sequences are SGHDN and FVKESK. Trimming removed 4 bases from V and 6 bases from J; junction bases left unmatched: 4. The CDR3 loop spans 15 amino acids. The CDR3 DNA reads as TGTGCCAGCAGCCCCTGGGACAGGGGGGATGAAAAACTGTTTTTT. Translating gives CASSPWDRGDEKLFF.

This chain joins TRBV3-1 and TRBJ1-4, with D hard to call. The germline V gene has CDR1 LGHDT and CDR2 YNNKEL (reference sequence). The CDR3 consists of 14 residues. Trimming cost V 4 bases and J 8 bases, with 14 bases left between them. DNA of the CDR3: TGTGCCAGCAGCCGGCTTCAGGTTTCAGAAAAACTGTTTTTT. It encodes CASSRLQVSEKLFF. Based on the CDR3 plus reference TRBV3-1 and TRBJ1-4, the full variable domain is DTAVSQTPKYLVTQMGNDKSIKCEQNLGHDTMYWYKQDSKKFLKIMFSYNNKELIINETVPNRFSPKSPDKAHLNLHINSLELGDSAVYFCASSRLQVSEKLFFGSGTQLSVL.

The chain combines TRBV29-1 with TRBJ1-4; D remains ambiguous. CDR3 size: 13 residues. V lost 4 bases, J lost 2 bases, and 8 bases lay in between. Germline CDR1 and CDR2: SQVTM and ANQGSEA. In nucleotides, the CDR3 is TGCAGCGTTGTTCGGTTGACTAATGAAAAACTGTTTTTT. Translation: CSVVRLTNEKLFF.

This clonotype showed up many times. V is TRBV7-2 and J is TRBJ2-5; D perhaps matches TRBD2 (6 bases). V lost 3 bases to trimming and J lost 4 bases, with 12 bases between them. Germline V gene sequence: CDR1 SGHTA, CDR2 FQGNSA. The CDR3 extends over 14 amino acids. In DNA, the CDR3 is TGTGCCAGCAGCTTGGTACCCGGGAGAGAGACCCAGTACTTC. It yields the protein CASSLVPGRETQYF.

The chain recombines TRBV28 with TRBJ1-5; 9 nucleotides line up with TRBD1. This CDR3 contains 18 residues. V lost 6 bases to trimming and J lost 5 bases; unmatched junction nucleotides: 17. Germline loops: CDR1 MDHEN, CDR2 SYDVKM. CDR3: CASRVWSGQGPLDQPQHF. CDR3 sequence (DNA): TGTGCCAGCAGGGTGTGGTCGGGACAGGGTCCTTTGGATCAGCCCCAGCATTTT.

The chain joins TRBV9 to TRBJ2-1, with 15 bases aligning to TRBD2. Germline-derived CDR1 and CDR2 are SGDLS and YYNGEE. The CDR3 consists of 21 residues. Trimming at V came to 1 base and at J to 1 base, leaving 12 bases not matched to a gene. The CDR3 here is CASSVKLPRTSGRGSYNEQFF. For the CDR3, the DNA is TGTGCCAGCAGCGTAAAGCTTCCGAGGACTAGCGGGAGGGGATCCTACAATGAGCAGTTCTTC.

V gene TRBV12-3 or TRBV12-4 combines with J gene TRBJ1-2, with 7 bases identical to TRBD1. The V segment lost 5 bases and the J segment 7 bases; nucleotides outside the gene matches: 4. This CDR3 has 12 residues. The CDR3 spells CASSVGQFGYTF. The CDR3 DNA sequence: TGTGCCAGCAGTGTGGGACAGTTTGGCTACACCTTC.

The V and J genes are TRBV10-3 and TRBJ2-3; TRBD2 aligns across 10 bases. This CDR3 has 17 amino acids. CDR1 and CDR2 from the germline V gene are ENHRY and SYGVKD. The ends lost 0 bases at V and 2 bases at J; junction bases unmatched: 5. The CDR3 reads CAISESSSGSDTDTQYF. The CDR3 DNA reads as TGTGCCATCAGTGAGTCGTCTAGCGGGAGCGACACAGATACGCAGTATTTT.

A few counts support this clonotype. Sequence at one end of the junction differs from germline and may be a read error. The V and J genes are TRBV7-9 and TRBJ1-4; D not certain. The CDR3 length is 14 residues. The V gene's germline CDR1 is SEHNR and CDR2 FQNEAQ (reference sequence). The CDR3 DNA is TGTGCCAGCAGTGAATTCACCGAATTCCAGACGAAACAATTT. Translated, it gives CASSEFTEFQTKQF.